The present TCR beta chain was sequenced within a study of response to subunit inactivated influenza vaccine. The CDR3 length is 13 residues. V was cut by 6 bases and J by 1 base, with 8 bases left in between. In germline, CDR1 is KGHSH, CDR2 LQKENI. To note about this clonotype: Antigen unknown.

Regarding the study as a whole: Authors suggested that a seasonal influenza vaccination recruits few new T cells each time.

TCRdb reanalysed the RT-PCR reads using MiXCR and keeps one entry per CDR3 protein. Seen here are about 520,000 distinct CDR3 sequences, roughly 25% observed once, and the top ten hold over 1.5%. This clonotype was obtained from a man aged 45 to 65 who received an inactivated influenza vaccine. The genes are TRBV18 and TRBJ2-3; no definite D call. Specimen: CD4+ T cells sorted from PBMCs, collected roughly 5 days after vaccination. The CDR3, as DNA: TGTGCCAGCTCCTGGACGGGCACAGATACGCAGTATTTT. Encoded protein: CASSWTGTDTQYF.